This T cell receptor beta chain was captured by sequencing in a study of shared clonotypes between healthy human individuals. Findings of the study overall: The small donor group covered limited genetic and exposure diversity.

The study drew its donors from healthy HIV-negative adults without recent acute infections or vaccinations. This clone was recorded at least ten times. The antigen remains undetermined. The assay was immunoSEQ multiplex PCR, and TCRdb's table has in-frame clones only and misses some. The sample shows under 600,000 clones, roughly 72% of them seen only once. This TCR came from a woman between 40 and 50 years old in good health. Some clones in this sample may be carry-over from other donors' samples. Material for sequencing was PBMCs.

In DNA form, the CDR3 reads TGTGCCAGCAGTGATCGCACAGTCGGCGAGCAGTACTTC. Encoded protein: CASSDRTVGEQYF. J is TRBJ2-7 and V is TRBV6-1; no clear D gene. The CDR3 is 13 residues long. Germline V gives CDR1 MNHNS, CDR2 SASEGT. Between the trimmed V and J ends, which lost 3 bases and 6 bases, there was a span of 12 bases.